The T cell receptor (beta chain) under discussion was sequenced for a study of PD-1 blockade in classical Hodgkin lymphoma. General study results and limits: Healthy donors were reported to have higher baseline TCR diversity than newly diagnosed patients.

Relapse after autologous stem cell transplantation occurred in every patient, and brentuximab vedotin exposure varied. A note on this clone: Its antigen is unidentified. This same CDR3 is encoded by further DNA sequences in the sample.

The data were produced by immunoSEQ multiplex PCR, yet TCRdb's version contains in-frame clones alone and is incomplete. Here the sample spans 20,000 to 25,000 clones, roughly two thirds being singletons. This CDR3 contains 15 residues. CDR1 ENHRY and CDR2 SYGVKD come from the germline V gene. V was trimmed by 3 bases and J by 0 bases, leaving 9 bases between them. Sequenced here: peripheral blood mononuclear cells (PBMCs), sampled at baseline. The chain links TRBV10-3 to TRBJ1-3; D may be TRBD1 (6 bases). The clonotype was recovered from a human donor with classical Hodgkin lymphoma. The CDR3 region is CAISDDRYSGNTIYF. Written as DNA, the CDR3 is TGTGCCATCAGTGATGACAGGTACTCTGGAAACACCATATATTTT.